Listed below are T cell receptor beta chains from one sample, sequenced in a study of chemoradiotherapy in HPV16-positive cancers. The method was immunoSEQ multiplex PCR; TCRdb's version includes in-frame clones alone and lacks a portion of them. Seen here are 2,500 to 3,500 clones, 85% to 90% observed once, and the top ten hold 3% to 4.5%. This specimen was tumor tissue, taken from a patient who underwent chemoradiotherapy. The receptors come from a human donor with HPV-associated anogenital cancer. CDR3s include the opening cysteine and the closing phenylalanine or tryptophan. Each record gives: V gene, D gene, clone size, J gene, CDR3 DNA, CDR3 protein. The D gene is left open where the match is weak. Where a row states a size, it is once, few, many or the class of an expanded clone; other rows omit it.

TRBV11-2,TRBD2,.,TRBJ2-1,TGTGCCAGCAGCCCAGGTAGCGGGGGCTACAATGAGCAGTTCTTC,CASSPGSGGYNEQFF
TRBV30,TRBD2,.,TRBJ2-3,TGTGCCTGGAGTCCGGGACTAGCAGCAGATACGCAGTATTTT,CAWSPGLAADTQYF
TRBV7-2,.,.,TRBJ2-7,TGTGCCAGCAGCTTGGACCATTACGAGCAGTACTTC,CASSLDHYEQYF
TRBV25-1,.,.,TRBJ2-5,TGTGCCAGCAGCCCCAGACAGTACAAAGAGACCCAGTACTTC,CASSPRQYKETQYF
TRBV27,TRBD2,.,TRBJ2-7,TGTGCCAGCAGTCCCACGACTAGCTTTCGGGGGCAGTACTTC,CASSPTTSFRGQYF
TRBV9,.,.,TRBJ2-3,TGTGCCAGCAGCGTAGAGGTTCCAGATACGCAGTATTTT,CASSVEVPDTQYF
TRBV7-2,.,.,TRBJ1-1,TGTGCCAGCAGCTTCGTCGAGCGGACTGAAGCTTTCTTT,CASSFVERTEAFF
TRBV5-1,TRBD1,.,TRBJ1-4,TGCGCCAGCAGCCTCGGGACAGGGGGCCGTGAAAAACTGTTTTTT,CASSLGTGGREKLFF
TRBV19,.,.,TRBJ2-1,TGTGCCAGTAGTAGATATCTGGTTGGGTCGACAGGAGGTGACAATGAGCAGTTCTTC,CASSRYLVGSTGGDNEQFF
TRBV19,TRBD2,once,TRBJ2-1,TGTGCCAGTAGGCCCTCCGGGGGGACGGAGCAGTTCTTC,CASRPSGGTEQFF
TRBV11-2,.,.,TRBJ2-3,.,CASSFGSGGSTDTQYF
TRBV7-6,.,.,TRBJ2-5,TGTGCCAGCAGCTTAGGAGAGTCGGCTCAGGGGTGGGAGACCCAGTACTTC,CASSLGESAQGWETQYF
TRBV7-8,TRBD1,.,TRBJ2-7,TGTGCCAGCAACCTGTTTCAGGGGGAAGAGCAGTACTTC,CASNLFQGEEQYF
TRBV4-2,.,.,TRBJ2-7,TGTGCCAGCAGCCAAGACACTCCCGGGAGCTCCTACGAGCAGTACTTC,CASSQDTPGSSYEQYF
TRBV6-1,.,.,TRBJ1-6,TGTGCCAGCGGGGTTGCCAACTATAATTCACCCCTCCACTTT,CASGVANYNSPLHF
TRBV4-3,.,.,TRBJ1-5,TGCGCCAGCAGCCTAGAACCAGGGGAGCCCCAGCATTTT,CASSLEPGEPQHF
TRBV7-9,.,.,TRBJ1-2,TGTGCCAGTAGCCCCGCCTCTAACTATGGCTACACCTTC,CASSPASNYGYTF
TRBV19,.,.,TRBJ1-5,TGTGCCAGTAGTCCTGGGGGACTTCAGCCCCAGCATTTT,CASSPGGLQPQHF
TRBV2,.,.,TRBJ1-1,TGTGCCAGCAGTGAACTGGAGAACACTGAAGCTTTCTTT,CASSELENTEAFF
TRBV10-3,.,.,TRBJ1-2,TGTGCCATCAGGGAGAGTCTGCACTATGGCTACACCTTC,CAIRESLHYGYTF